This TCR beta chain derives from a study of cytomegalovirus exposure and HLA in healthy donors. Whole-study results and caveats: In a later analysis, HLA-associated TCR beta chains were more clonally expanded than equally common others.

PCR primers comprised 60 Vbeta and 13 Jbeta primers. Clones were sequenced by immunoSEQ multiplex PCR, and TCRdb holds only the in-frame ones, with some missing. The table lists roughly 150,000 clones, 65% to 90% of them singletons, with 5.5% to 8.5% in the top ten. Details on this clone: Its antigen remains unknown.

V was pared by 9 bases and J by 5 bases, with 31 bases between. Germline values: CDR1 LNHDA, CDR2 SQIVND (reference sequence). The length of the CDR3 is 18 residues. The genes are TRBV19 and TRBJ1-2; possible D gene TRBD1, 5 bases. This TCR came from a woman aged 50 to 65 in good health and CMV-seropositive. Sequencing used PBMCs. The CDR3 nucleotides are TGTGCCAGGACGTCGACCGTGGGCAACAAAAAGGGGTATTATGGCTACACCTTC. It is translated as CARTSTVGNKKGYYGYTF. Variable domain in full (rest from reference TRBV19 and TRBJ1-2): DGGITQSPKYLFRKEGQNVTLSCEQNLNHDAMYWYRQDPGQGLRLIYYSQIVNDFQKGDIAEGYSVSREKKESFPLTVTSAQKNPTAFYLCARTSTVGNKKGYYGYTFGSGTRLTVV.